This T cell receptor (beta chain) was identified in a study of blood T cell repertoires in COVID-19. The overall study: The United States, Italy and Spain supplied acute and convalescent COVID-19 samples. PBMCs, B-cell-depleted T cells, or T cells provided the cDNA or gDNA that made up the material.

Only one count was recorded for this clone. Trimming at V came to 7 bases and at J to 0 bases, leaving 8 bases not matched to a gene. The CDR3 is made up of 16 amino acids. Per germline, CDR1 SGHTA and CDR2 FQGNSA. Original handling: Estimation of nucleated cell counts relied on the amplification of reference gene primers. Repertoires were generated with immunoSEQ multiplex PCR, while TCRdb's copy carries only in-frame clones and drops some. The V and J calls and clone size are taken from that table; D and trimming were inferred from the DNA. The data contain roughly 190,000 clones, over 70% of them singletons.

The chain is built from TRBV7-2 and TRBJ2-2; TRBD1 agrees at 7 bases. The sample was peripheral blood. The sequence was obtained from a man between 60 and 70 years old with acute or convalescent COVID-19. In DNA, the CDR3 is TGTGCCAGCACAGCGACAGGGCCATCGAACACCGGGGAGCTGTTTTTT. Encoded protein: CASTATGPSNTGELFF.